The T cell receptor beta chain under discussion was sequenced for a study of blood T cell repertoires in COVID-19. V dropped 4 bases and J dropped 4 bases, with 16 bases sitting between them. The CDR3 is 15 residues long. Germline V gene sequence: CDR1 LGHNA, CDR2 YSLEER. As processed by the authors: Counts of nucleated cells, estimated from reference gene primer amplification, were obtained. Data came from immunoSEQ multiplex PCR; TCRdb stores just in-frame clones and leaves some out. The DNA was the basis for D and trimming; V, J and clone size are from that table. The sample lists 200,000 or so clones; over 70% were seen once.

The V call is TRBV4-3, the J call TRBJ2-5, with TRBD2 as a possible D gene (7 bases). This receptor was identified in a man aged 60 to 69 with active or convalescent COVID-19. Specimen: peripheral blood. The CDR3 region is CASSLGGPGGETQYF. Written as DNA, the CDR3 is TGCGCCAGCAGCCTGGGGGGGCCAGGAGGAGAGACCCAGTACTTC.